Listed here are 17 T cell receptor beta chains from one sample, sequenced in a study of blood T cell repertoires in COVID-19. Using immunoSEQ multiplex PCR, the repertoire was profiled, and TCRdb retains in-frame clones only, with some absent. The profile covers 40,000 to 65,000 clones, with 65% to 85% appearing a single time and just under 15% taken by the ten largest. The sequenced material came from peripheral blood. The receptors were sampled from a human donor with active or convalescent COVID-19. The donor label of this sample is uncertain.

This clone appeared a few times. The V and J genes are TRBV6-2 or TRBV6-3 and TRBJ2-5; D is unclear. The CDR3 is 14 residues long. V gave up 2 bases and J gave up 5 bases, with 12 bases separating them. The germline V gene encodes CDR1 MNHEY and CDR2 SVGEGT. In nucleotides, the CDR3 is TGTGCCAGCAGTTACCTGACTCCTGGGGAGACCCAGTACTTC. It specifies CASSYLTPGETQYF.

V and J are TRBV3-1 (or the pseudogene TRBV3-2) and TRBJ2-2, with TRBD2 matching over 8 bases. V lost 6 bases to trimming and J lost 8 bases; unmatched junction nucleotides: 5. Per the germline V gene, CDR1 is LGHDT and CDR2 is YNNKEL (reference sequence). This CDR3 comprises 13 residues. This CDR3 is CASSSREGGELFF. The CDR3 DNA reads as TGTGCCAGCAGTAGCCGGGAGGGAGGGGAGCTGTTTTTT.

The genes are TRBV19 and TRBJ1-5, with 10 bases fitting TRBD1. Germline assignment: CDR1 LNHDA and CDR2 SQIVND (reference sequence). J gave up 7 bases and V 9 bases, and 6 bases lay outside the gene matches. The CDR3 loop spans 13 amino acids. CDR3: CASQGQGRQPQHF. The CDR3 DNA follows: TGTGCCAGCCAGGGACAGGGGCGACAGCCCCAGCATTTT.

This clone was seen a handful of times. The genes are TRBV9 and TRBJ1-5; 8 positions match TRBD1. Germline loops: CDR1 SGDLS, CDR2 YYNGEE. V shed 5 bases, J shed 2 bases, and the junction held 3 bases outside the gene matches. This CDR3 has 14 amino acids. CDR3 DNA sequence: TGTGCCAGCAGTTTACAGGGGGGCAATCAGCCCCAGCATTTT. Translation gives CASSLQGGNQPQHF.

The gene calls are TRBV5-1 and TRBJ2-5; 7 bases agree with TRBD1. CDR3 length: 15 amino acids. V dropped 4 bases and J dropped 5; count of bases not matched to a gene: 11. From germline, CDR1 is SGHRS and CDR2 YFSETQ. CDR3 bases: TGCGCCAGCAGCCCCCGGTTGACAGGGTCGGAGACCCAGTACTTC. This translates into CASSPRLTGSETQYF.

The chain has TRBV4-3 and TRBJ2-3; 13 bases align to TRBD2. Germline values: CDR1 LGHNA, CDR2 YSLEER. Trimming cost V 3 bases and J 10 bases; bases outside gene matches: 13. The CDR3 totals 17 residues. CDR3 in DNA: TGCGCCAGCAGCCAGGCCTCCGGGACTAGCGGGATCCAGTCGCAGTATTTT. Translation: CASSQASGTSGIQSQYF.

The CDR3 DNA is TGTGCCACCGCAGAGGGAGGGATCGCTCAGCCCCAGCATTTT. Protein sequence: CATAEGGIAQPQHF. The rearrangement uses TRBV24-1 and TRBJ1-5; D gene uncertain. There are 14 residues in the CDR3. Trimming left V 9 bases short and J 6 bases short, with 17 bases between. Germline V gene data show CDR1 as KGHDR and CDR2 as SFDVKD.

The chain recombines TRBV5-1 with TRBJ2-1, with 7 bases identical to TRBD1. The CDR3 spans 15 residues. V shed 0 bases and J 4 bases; nucleotides not matched to a gene: 4. CDR1 and CDR2 from the germline V gene are SGHRS and YFSETQ. For the CDR3, the DNA is TGCGCCAGCAGCTTGGATCCGACAGGGTACAATGAGCAGTTCTTC. Its translation: CASSLDPTGYNEQFF.

The CDR3 DNA sequence: TGTGCCAGCAGCTTAGGACTAATCCCTTCCTACGAGCAGTACTTC. This codes for CASSLGLIPSYEQYF. The chain joins TRBV11-3 to TRBJ2-7; a weak D match, TRBD2 (5 bases). There are 15 residues in the CDR3. Trimming took 1 base from V and 1 from J, leaving 11 bases between them. From germline, CDR1 is SGHNT and CDR2 YENEEA.

This clone was counted only a few times. The V and J genes are TRBV21-1 and TRBJ2-7; the D call TRBD2 from the table was never checked on the DNA. TRBV21-1 is annotated as a pseudogene. This CDR3 region has 15 residues. The CDR3 protein is CASHLMGGPSYEQYF. The CDR3 DNA is TGTGCCAGTCATCTTATGGGCGGGCCTTCCTACGAGCAGTACTTC.

This chain connects TRBV15 to TRBJ1-6; D uncertain. Germline V CDR1 and CDR2: LNHNV, YYDKDF (reference sequence). CDR3 length: 14 residues. Trimming stripped 0 bases from V and 7 bases from J, with 7 bases between. The CDR3 region has the DNA TGTGCCACCAGCAGAGATCGCGGGAATTCACCCCTCCACTTT. It translates to CATSRDRGNSPLHF.

J is TRBJ2-2 and V is TRBV5-8; D is perhaps TRBD1 (5 bases). The CDR3 loop spans 12 amino acids. Germline values: CDR1 SGHTS, CDR2 YDEGEE. Trimming pared 1 base from V and 14 bases from J, leaving 12 bases between. The CDR3, as DNA: TGTGCCAGCAGCTTGACGCAGGGCCTCCTGTTTTTT. Its translation is CASSLTQGLLFF.

The genes are TRBV25-1 and TRBJ2-2, with 7 bases identical to TRBD2. The V gene end was trimmed by 3 bases and the J gene end by 5 bases; junction bases not matched to a gene: 9. The CDR3 length is 16 residues. Germline loops: CDR1 MGHDK, CDR2 SYGVNS. The chain's CDR3 is CASSDLGGTLTGELFF. In DNA, the CDR3 is TGTGCCAGCAGTGACCTCGGGGGGACGCTTACCGGGGAGCTGTTTTTT.

This chain links TRBV28 with TRBJ1-4, with a tentative D call TRBD1 (6 bases). Looked up from germline, CDR1 is MDHEN and CDR2 is SYDVKM. The CDR3 is 14 residues long. Trimming removed 6 bases from V and 4 bases from J, with 12 bases in between. The CDR3 coding sequence is TGTGCCAGCAGCCCGGACAGCCATAATGAAAAACTGTTTTTT. As protein: CASSPDSHNEKLFF.

The CDR3 region is CASSPRQGANEKLFF. The CDR3 nucleotides read TGTGCCAGCAGCCCCCGACAGGGGGCTAATGAAAAACTGTTTTTT. The chain employs TRBV9 and TRBJ1-4; TRBD1 matches at 9 bases. CDR1 and CDR2 (germline): SGDLS, YYNGEE. Trimming removed 4 bases from V and 3 bases from J; junction bases left unmatched: 4. This CDR3 region has 15 residues.

The chain recombines TRBV11-2 with TRBJ2-7; D ambiguous. V was cut by 1 base and J by 0 bases, with 4 bases left in between. The germline V gene encodes CDR1 SGHAT and CDR2 FQNNGV. CDR3 length: 13 amino acids. The DNA of the CDR3 is TGTGCCAGCAGCTTAGTCGTCTCCTACGAGCAGTACTTC. Protein product: CASSLVVSYEQYF.

The rearrangement links TRBV19 to TRBJ2-6, with TRBD1 identical over 7 bases. CDR1 and CDR2 from the germline V gene are LNHDA and SQIVND (reference sequence). V shed 10 bases and J 2 bases; nucleotides not matched to a gene: 8. CDR3 size: 15 residues. CDR3 DNA: TGTGCCACCAAACCACAGGGGACTGGGGCCAACGTCCTGACTTTC. This sequence encodes CATKPQGTGANVLTF.